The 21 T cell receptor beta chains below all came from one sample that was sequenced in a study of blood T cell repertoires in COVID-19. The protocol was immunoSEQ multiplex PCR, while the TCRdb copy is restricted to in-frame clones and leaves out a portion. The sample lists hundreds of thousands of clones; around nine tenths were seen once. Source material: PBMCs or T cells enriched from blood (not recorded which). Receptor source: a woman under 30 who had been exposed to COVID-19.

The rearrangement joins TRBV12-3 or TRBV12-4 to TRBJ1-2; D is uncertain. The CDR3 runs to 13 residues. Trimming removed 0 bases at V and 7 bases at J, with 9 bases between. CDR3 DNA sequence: TGTGCCAGCAGTTTAGCGCGGGCGGCTGGCTACACCTTC. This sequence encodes CASSLARAAGYTF.

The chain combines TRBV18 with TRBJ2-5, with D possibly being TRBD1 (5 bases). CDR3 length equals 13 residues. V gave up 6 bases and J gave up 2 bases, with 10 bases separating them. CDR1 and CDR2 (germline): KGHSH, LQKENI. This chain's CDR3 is CASSQGPQETQYF. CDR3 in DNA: TGTGCCAGCTCCCAGGGTCCACAAGAGACCCAGTACTTC.

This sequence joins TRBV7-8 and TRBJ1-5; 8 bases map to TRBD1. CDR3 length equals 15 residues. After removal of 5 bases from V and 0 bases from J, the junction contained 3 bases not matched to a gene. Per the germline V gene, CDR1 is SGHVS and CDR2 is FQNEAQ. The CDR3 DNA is TGTGCCAGCAGCGAACAGGGGGGTAGCAATCAGCCCCAGCATTTT. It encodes CASSEQGGSNQPQHF.

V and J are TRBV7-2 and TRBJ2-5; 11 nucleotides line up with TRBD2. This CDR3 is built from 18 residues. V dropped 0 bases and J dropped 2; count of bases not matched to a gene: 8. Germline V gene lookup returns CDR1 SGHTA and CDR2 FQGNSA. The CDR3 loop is CASSLASSGGGQQETQYF. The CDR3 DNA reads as TGTGCCAGCAGCTTAGCGAGTAGCGGGGGGGGACAACAAGAGACCCAGTACTTC.

The CDR3: CASSLTIGTQYF. DNA of the CDR3: TGTGCCAGCAGTCTGACAATTGGGACCCAGTACTTC. The V call is TRBV28, the J call TRBJ2-5; no reliable D call. CDR1 MDHEN and CDR2 SYDVKM come from the germline V gene. V dropped 5 bases and J dropped 7 bases, with 11 bases sitting between them. The CDR3 is made up of 12 amino acids.

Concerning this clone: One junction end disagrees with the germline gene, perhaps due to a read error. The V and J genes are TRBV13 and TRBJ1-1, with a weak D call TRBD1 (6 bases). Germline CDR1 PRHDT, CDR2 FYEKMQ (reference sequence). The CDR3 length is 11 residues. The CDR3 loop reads CASSLGLGTIF. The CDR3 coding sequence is TGTGCCAGCAGCTTAGGTCTGGGGACAATTTTT.

CDR3 sequence: CASSRTTLYEQYF. CDR3 nucleotides: TGTGCCAGCAGCCGGACTACACTTTACGAGCAGTACTTC. V gene TRBV6-5 combines with J gene TRBJ2-7; tentatively, D is TRBD2 (6 bases). Trimming shortened V by 6 bases and J by 4 bases, and 13 bases separated the two germline ends. The CDR3 contains 13 residues. CDR1 is MNHEY, CDR2 SVGAGI, per germline.

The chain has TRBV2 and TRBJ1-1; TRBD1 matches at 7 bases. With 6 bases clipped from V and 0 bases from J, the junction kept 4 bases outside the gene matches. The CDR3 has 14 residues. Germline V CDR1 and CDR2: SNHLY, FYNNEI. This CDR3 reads CASRGQPLNTEAFF. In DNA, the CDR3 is TGTGCCAGCAGGGGACAGCCATTGAACACTGAAGCTTTCTTT.

CDR3 sequence (DNA): TGTGCCAGCTCACCCGGGACAGTAACAACTAATGAAAAACTGTTTTTT. Protein: CASSPGTVTTNEKLFF. The J gene is TRBJ1-4, the V gene TRBV18; 7 bases line up with TRBD1. The V and J ends lost 3 bases and 0 bases, in that order; junction bases with no gene match: 4. CDR1 KGHSH and CDR2 LQKENI come from the germline V gene. CDR3 length: 16 residues.

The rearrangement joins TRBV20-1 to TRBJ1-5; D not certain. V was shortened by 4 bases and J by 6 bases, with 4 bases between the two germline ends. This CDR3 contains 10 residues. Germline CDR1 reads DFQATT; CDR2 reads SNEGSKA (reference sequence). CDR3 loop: CSATGQPQHF. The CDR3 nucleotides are TGCAGTGCTACGGGTCAGCCCCAGCATTTT.

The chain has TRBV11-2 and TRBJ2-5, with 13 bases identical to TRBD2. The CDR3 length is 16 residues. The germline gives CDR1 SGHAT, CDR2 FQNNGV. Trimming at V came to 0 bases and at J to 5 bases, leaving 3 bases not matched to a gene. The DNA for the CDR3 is TGTGCCAGCAGCTTAGAACTAGCGGGGGGGCTGGAGACCCAGTACTTC. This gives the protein CASSLELAGGLETQYF.

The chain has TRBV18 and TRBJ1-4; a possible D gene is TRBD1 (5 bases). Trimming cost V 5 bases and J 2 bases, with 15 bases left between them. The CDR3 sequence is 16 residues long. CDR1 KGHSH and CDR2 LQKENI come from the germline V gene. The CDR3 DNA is TGTGCCAGCTCATCCCCAGGGAGGGAGACTAATGAAAAACTGTTTTTT. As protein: CASSSPGRETNEKLFF. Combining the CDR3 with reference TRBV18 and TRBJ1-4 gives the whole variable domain NAGVMQNPRHLVRRRGQEARLRCSPMKGHSHVYWYRQLPEEGLKFMVYLQKENIIDESGMPKERFSAEFPKEGPSILRIQQVVRGDSAAYFCASSSPGRETNEKLFFGSGTQLSVL.

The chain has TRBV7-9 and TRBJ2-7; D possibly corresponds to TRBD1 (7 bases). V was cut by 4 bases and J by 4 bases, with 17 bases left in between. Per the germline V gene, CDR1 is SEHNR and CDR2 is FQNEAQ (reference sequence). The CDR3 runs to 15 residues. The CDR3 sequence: CASSYSGSGGYEQYF. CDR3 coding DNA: TGTGCCAGCAGCTACTCTGGGTCAGGGGGGTACGAGCAGTACTTC.

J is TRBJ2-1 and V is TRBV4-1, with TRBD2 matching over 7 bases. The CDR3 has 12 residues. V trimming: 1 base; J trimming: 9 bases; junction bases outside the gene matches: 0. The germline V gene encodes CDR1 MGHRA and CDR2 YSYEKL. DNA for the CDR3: TGCGCCAGCAGCCAAGGGGGGGGTGAGCAGTTCTTC. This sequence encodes CASSQGGGEQFF.

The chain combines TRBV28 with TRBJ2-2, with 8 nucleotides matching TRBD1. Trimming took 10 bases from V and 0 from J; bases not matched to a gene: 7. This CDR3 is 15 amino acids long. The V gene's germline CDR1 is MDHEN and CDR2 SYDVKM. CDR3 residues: CATTDRVTNTGELFF. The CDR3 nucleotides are TGTGCCACAACGGACAGGGTCACGAACACCGGGGAGCTGTTTTTT.

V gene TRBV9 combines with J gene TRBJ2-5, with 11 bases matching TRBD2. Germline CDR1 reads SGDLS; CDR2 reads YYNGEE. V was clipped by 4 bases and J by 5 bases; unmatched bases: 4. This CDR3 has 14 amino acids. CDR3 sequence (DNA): TGTGCCAGCAGCTCCTGGACTAGCGGGGAGACCCAGTACTTC. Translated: CASSSWTSGETQYF.

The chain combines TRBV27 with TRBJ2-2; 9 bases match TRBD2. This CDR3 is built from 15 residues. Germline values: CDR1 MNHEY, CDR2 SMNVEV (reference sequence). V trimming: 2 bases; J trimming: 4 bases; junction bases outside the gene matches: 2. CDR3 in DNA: TGTGCCAGCAGTTTAGTAGCGGGAGTCACCGGGGAGCTGTTTTTT. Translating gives CASSLVAGVTGELFF.

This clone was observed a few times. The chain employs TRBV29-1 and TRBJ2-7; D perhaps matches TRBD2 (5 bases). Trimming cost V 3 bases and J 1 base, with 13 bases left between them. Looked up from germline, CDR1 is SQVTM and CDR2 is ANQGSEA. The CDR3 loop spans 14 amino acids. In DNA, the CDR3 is TGCAGCGTTGAGGGCGGGTCAAATTCCTACGAGCAGTACTTC. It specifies CSVEGGSNSYEQYF.

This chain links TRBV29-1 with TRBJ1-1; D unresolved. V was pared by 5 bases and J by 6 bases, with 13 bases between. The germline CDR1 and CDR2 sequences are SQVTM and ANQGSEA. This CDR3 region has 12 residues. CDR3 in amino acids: CSVLGVKAEAFF. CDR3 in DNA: TGCAGCGTTTTGGGAGTGAAAGCTGAAGCTTTCTTT.

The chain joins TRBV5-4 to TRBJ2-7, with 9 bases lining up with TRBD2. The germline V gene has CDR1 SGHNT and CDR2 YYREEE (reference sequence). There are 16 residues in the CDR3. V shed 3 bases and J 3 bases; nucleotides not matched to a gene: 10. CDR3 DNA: TGTGCCAGCAGCTCTGGGGGGCTAGCGGGGTACTACGAGCAGTACTTC. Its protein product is CASSSGGLAGYYEQYF.

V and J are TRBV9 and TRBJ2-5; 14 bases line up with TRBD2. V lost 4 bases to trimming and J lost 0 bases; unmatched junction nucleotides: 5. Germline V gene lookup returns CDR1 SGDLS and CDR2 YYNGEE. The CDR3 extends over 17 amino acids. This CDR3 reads CASSPVGLAGDQETQYF. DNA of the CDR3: TGTGCCAGCAGCCCAGTGGGACTAGCGGGAGACCAAGAGACCCAGTACTTC.